This is a list of T cell receptor beta chains from one sample in a study of robustness of blood B and T cell sequencing. TCRdb passed the PCR reads through MiXCR, listing each CDR3 protein once. Of 3,500 to 4,000 distinct CDR3 sequences in the sample, 45% to 60% are singletons; the top ten hold over 20%. The sample consisted of peripheral blood. The source of these receptors is a human donor in good health. The CDR3 runs from the conserved cysteine through the conserved F or W. D genes are given only for firm matches. Expanded clones get a size class; other rows say once, few or many, or leave the size out.

D	V	size	J	DNA	CDR3
TRBD2	TRBV4-1	.	TRBJ2-1	TGCGCCAGCAGCCTCCTGCCGGGGGGGTCGGCCCCCAATGAGCAGTTCTTC	CASSLLPGGSAPNEQFF
.	TRBV7-8	few	TRBJ1-2	TGTGCCAGCAGCTCTACGGGACTCAAGGGTGGCTACACCTTC	CASSSTGLKGGYTF
TRBD2	TRBV29-1	.	TRBJ2-3	TGCAGCGTCGACACTAGCGGGGGGTTCACAGATACGCAGTATTTT	CSVDTSGGFTDTQYF
TRBD1	TRBV12-5	.	TRBJ2-2	TGTGCTAGTGGTTTCCCTCGGACAGGTCGACGGAACACCGGGGAGCTGTTTTTT	CASGFPRTGRRNTGELFF
TRBD2	TRBV7-6	.	TRBJ2-1	TGTGCCAGCAGCTTAGGGGGTAGCGGGGGCCCCTACAATGAGCAGTTCTTC	CASSLGGSGGPYNEQFF
.	TRBV7-9	few	TRBJ1-1	TGTGCCAGCAGCTTAGAAGAGCGGACTGAAGCTTTCTTT	CASSLEERTEAFF
TRBD1	TRBV29-1	few	TRBJ1-2	TGCAGCGTTGAAGGGGGGACAGGGGATGGCTACACCTTC	CSVEGGTGDGYTF
TRBD1	TRBV6-1	.	TRBJ1-5	TGTGCCAGCAAGGCCTCAGGGGGCGCTCAGCCCCAGCATTTT	CASKASGGAQPQHF
TRBD1	TRBV10-3	.	TRBJ1-1	TGTGCCATCAGTGGGGTCCGGGACAGGGATCCCACTGAAGCTTTCTTT	CAISGVRDRDPTEAFF
.	TRBV7-4	.	TRBJ2-3	TGTGCCAGCAGCTTAGGGGACGAGGGCTATCCAAGCACAGATACGCAGTATTTT	CASSLGDEGYPSTDTQYF
.	TRBV10-3	few	TRBJ2-7	TGTGCCATCAGTGAAGGGTACGAGCAGTACTTC	CAISEGYEQYF
TRBD1	TRBV5-5	.	TRBJ2-3	TGTGCCAGCAGCTTGGGGGACAGGGGCCCAGATACGCAGTATTTT	CASSLGDRGPDTQYF
.	TRBV5-6	.	TRBJ1-2	TGTGCCAGCAGCTTGGAGGGAATGGTGGATGGCTACACCTTC	CASSLEGMVDGYTF
TRBD1	TRBV7-3	.	TRBJ1-2	TGTGCCAGCAGCTTGGACAGGGAAGGTGGCTACACCTTC	CASSLDREGGYTF
TRBD1	TRBV18	.	TRBJ2-7	TGTGCCAGCTCCCTCGGGGGACAGGGGGACGAGCAGTACTTC	CASSLGGQGDEQYF
TRBD1	TRBV10-3	.	TRBJ2-7	TGTGCCATCGGGGACAGAGCCTACGAGCAGTACTTC	CAIGDRAYEQYF
.	TRBV20-1	few	TRBJ1-2	TGCAGTGCTAGAGATGGTCCCAATGGCTACACCTTC	CSARDGPNGYTF
TRBD1	TRBV6-5	few	TRBJ1-1	TGTGCCAGCAGTTACTCGGGACAGGGGCGCGTGGACACTGAAGCTTTCTTT	CASSYSGQGRVDTEAFF
TRBD1	TRBV2	few	TRBJ1-1	TGTGCCAGCAGTGTGACAGGGATGAACACTGAAGCTTTCTTT	CASSVTGMNTEAFF
TRBD1	TRBV13	.	TRBJ1-2	TGTGCCAGCATTTTCGATCCAGGGGGCGCGTATGGCTACACCTTC	CASIFDPGGAYGYTF